This TCR beta chain was profiled in a study of shared clonotypes between healthy human individuals. Study-wide results and caveats: The sole specimen, blood, was sampled, and tissue repertoires likely differ.

Sequencing was performed with immunoSEQ multiplex PCR; in TCRdb, only in-frame clones are kept and a portion is missing. The sample shows more than 2 million clones, approximately 95% of them seen only once. The germline gives CDR1 ENHRY, CDR2 SYGVKD. The CDR3 has 14 residues. V was cut by 4 bases and J by 0 bases, with 7 bases left in between. Of note for this clone: Its matching antigen is unknown.

This chain links TRBV10-3 with TRBJ1-3; D might be TRBD1 (6 bases). The receptor's source is a man aged 18 to 35 in good health. Sequencing input: naive CD4+ T cells sorted from blood. Described subset: CD45RA+ positively selected. The CDR3: CAISGQDSGNTIYF. DNA for the CDR3: TGTGCCATCAGTGGACAGGACTCTGGAAACACCATATATTTT.